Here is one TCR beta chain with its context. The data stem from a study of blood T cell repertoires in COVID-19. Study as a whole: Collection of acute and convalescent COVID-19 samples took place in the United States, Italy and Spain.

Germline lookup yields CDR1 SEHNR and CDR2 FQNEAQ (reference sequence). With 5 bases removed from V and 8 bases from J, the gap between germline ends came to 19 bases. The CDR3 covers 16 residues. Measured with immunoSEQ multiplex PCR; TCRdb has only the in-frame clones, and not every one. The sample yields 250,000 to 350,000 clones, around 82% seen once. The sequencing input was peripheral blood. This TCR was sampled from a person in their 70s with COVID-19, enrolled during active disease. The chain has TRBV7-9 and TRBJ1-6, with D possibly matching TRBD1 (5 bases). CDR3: CASSLPGTGSDSPLHF. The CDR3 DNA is TGTGCCAGCAGCCTACCCGGGACTGGGTCCGATTCACCCCTCCACTTT.